This T cell receptor (beta chain) was recovered during a study of memory CD4+ T cells and cytomegalovirus serostatus. Study as a whole: Of the healthy Belgian adults, fewer than 10 were CMV seropositive and about two dozen seronegative.

The V gene's germline CDR1 is LGHNA and CDR2 YNFKEQ. The CDR3 loop spans 16 amino acids. V lost 4 bases to trimming and J lost 6 bases, with 18 bases between them. The sort gate was single viable CD3+CD4+CD8-CD45RO+ cells for memory CD4+ T cells. CD4+ T cells were isolated by positive magnetic selection. Assay used: immunoSEQ multiplex PCR; TCRdb lists only in-frame clones, some missing. The repertoire holds tens of thousands of clones, with about three quarters as singletons. The TCR sequence derives from an adult in good health and CMV-seropositive. Source material: memory CD4+ T cells from blood. The rearrangement uses TRBV4-2 and TRBJ2-2; tentatively, D is TRBD2 (5 bases). CDR3 sequence (DNA): TGTGCCAGCAGCCTCGGACTCTCCCCTGGGGCCGGGGAGCTGTTTTTT. Translating it yields CASSLGLSPGAGELFF.